These 16 T cell receptor beta chains originate from one sample sequenced in a study of early T cells in non-severe SARS-CoV-2 infection (dated by TCRdb to the early 2020s). The library was built by means of 5' RACE. TCRdb shows the sequencer as NextSeq 500. TCRdb reran the public reads through fastp at Q25 and MiXCR, keeping productive beta chains. Every distinct CDR3 protein forms one entry, paired with its most common genes and DNA. This sample gives nearly 90,000 distinct CDR3 sequences in total; approximately 15% of them show up just once. In total, the top ten clones hold about 7.5% of the sample. The sequenced sample was whole blood. The receptors here all came from an adult who was a healthcare worker with PCR-confirmed SARS-CoV-2 infection or an uninfected control (not recorded which).

This clonotype was observed a handful of times. This chain connects TRBV7-2 to TRBJ2-7; a weak D match, TRBD1 (6 bases). Germline assignment: CDR1 SGHTA and CDR2 FQGNSA. V was pared by 0 bases and J by 2 bases, with 17 bases between. This CDR3 has 17 amino acids. CDR3 DNA: TGTGCCAGCAGCTTAGCGATGTCAGGACAGATCCCCTACGAGCAGTACTTC. This gives the protein CASSLAMSGQIPYEQYF.

Ten or more counts support this clonotype. The CDR3 nucleotides are TGTGCCAGCAGCCCCCGGGACACCTCCTACGAGCAGTACTTC. It is translated as CASSPRDTSYEQYF. The chain joins TRBV7-9 to TRBJ2-7; perhaps TRBD1 as D (6 bases). In germline, CDR1 is SEHNR, CDR2 FQNEAQ (reference sequence). This CDR3 contains 14 residues. V was cut by 5 bases and J by 0 bases, with 11 bases left in between.

The J gene is TRBJ2-1, the V gene TRBV28; tentatively, D is TRBD1 (5 bases). V gave up 2 bases and J gave up 6 bases, with 14 bases separating them. The CDR3 spans 15 residues. Germline-derived CDR1 and CDR2 are MDHEN and SYDVKM. This chain's CDR3 is CASSLGAVAVNEQFF. Written as DNA, the CDR3 is TGTGCCAGCAGTTTAGGGGCTGTTGCGGTCAATGAGCAGTTCTTC.

In its sample, this clonotype was seen many times. The chain uses TRBV12-3 or TRBV12-4 and TRBJ2-7; D gene unclear. The length of the CDR3 is 13 residues. Trimming left V 3 bases short and J 7 bases short, with 13 bases between. For the CDR3, the DNA is TGTGCCAGCAGTTTGGGTCGGGCCTGGGAGCAGTACTTC. Amino acids: CASSLGRAWEQYF.

This sequence joins TRBV11-3 and TRBJ2-1, with D perhaps given as TRBD1 or TRBD2 (5 bases each). V dropped 5 bases and J dropped 3 bases, with 14 bases sitting between them. The germline V gene encodes CDR1 SGHNT and CDR2 YENEEA. CDR3 length equals 15 residues. The CDR3 DNA is TGTGCCAGCAGCCCCGGGACCCCGGACTACAATGAGCAGTTCTTC. It codes for CASSPGTPDYNEQFF.

This clonotype was found many times. The chain carries TRBV7-9 and TRBJ2-3; no firm D call. This CDR3 is built from 14 residues. Germline-derived CDR1 and CDR2 are SEHNR and FQNEAQ (reference sequence). Trimming removed 0 bases from V and 2 bases from J, with 6 bases in between. CDR3 nucleotide sequence: TGTGCCAGCAGCTTAGCAGGCACCACAGATACGCAGTATTTT. As protein: CASSLAGTTDTQYF. The full variable domain, with the rest looked up from reference TRBV7-9 and TRBJ2-3, is DTGVSQNPRHKITKRGQNVTFRCDPISEHNRLYWYRQTLGQGPEFLTYFQNEAQLEKSRLLSDRFSAERPKGSFSTLEIQRTEQGDSAMYLCASSLAGTTDTQYFGPGTRLTVL.

This clonotype showed up just a few times. The V call is TRBV29-1, the J call TRBJ2-1; TRBD2 is a possible D gene (6 bases). With 6 bases removed from V and 4 bases from J, the gap between germline ends came to 19 bases. This CDR3 comprises 15 residues. In germline, CDR1 is SQVTM, CDR2 ANQGSEA. CDR3 protein: CSVAARDGGYNEQFF. CDR3 DNA: TGCAGCGTAGCCGCCCGGGACGGGGGTTACAATGAGCAGTTCTTC.

This clonotype came up a few times. The chain links TRBV4-2 to TRBJ2-7, with a tentative D call TRBD2 (6 bases). V lost 0 bases and J lost 2, with 11 bases in between. The CDR3 has 15 residues. Per germline, CDR1 LGHNA and CDR2 YNFKEQ. The CDR3 spells CASSQETGGTYEQYF. The DNA for the CDR3 is TGTGCCAGCAGCCAAGAGACCGGCGGGACCTACGAGCAGTACTTC.

This clonotype appeared a few times. The V and J genes are TRBV11-3 and TRBJ2-2; 9 bases agree with TRBD2. CDR1 is SGHNT and CDR2 is YENEEA in the germline V gene. Trimming cost V 4 bases and J 1 base; bases outside gene matches: 1. The CDR3 contains 15 residues. The CDR3 sequence is CASSSSGKNTGELFF. The DNA of the CDR3 is TGTGCCAGCAGCTCTAGCGGGAAGAACACCGGGGAGCTGTTTTTT.

The chain joins TRBV5-1 to TRBJ2-1; 11 bases are a match to TRBD2. The trim removed 4 bases at V and 8 bases at J, leaving 5 bases unmatched. Germline V gene lookup returns CDR1 SGHRS and CDR2 YFSETQ. The CDR3 consists of 14 residues. CDR3 sequence: CASSPTSGSDEQFF. The CDR3 DNA reads TGCGCCAGCAGCCCAACTAGCGGGAGTGATGAGCAGTTCTTC.

At least ten counts were recorded for this clonotype. This chain links TRBV20-1 with TRBJ2-7; 12 nucleotides line up with TRBD2. V shed 4 bases and J 5 bases; nucleotides not matched to a gene: 6. Germline-derived CDR1 and CDR2 are DFQATT and SNEGSKA (reference sequence). The CDR3 spans 14 residues. CDR3 DNA: TGCAGTGCTACCCTGGGACTAGCGGGTAACGAGCAGTACTTC. It encodes CSATLGLAGNEQYF.

This clonotype has a handful of counts. This chain links TRBV11-1 with TRBJ2-1; 9 bases agree with TRBD2. Unmatched junction bases numbered 10, after V lost 6 bases and J lost 7 bases. The germline CDR1 and CDR2 sequences are SGHAT and FQDESV (reference sequence). The CDR3 is made up of 15 amino acids. The CDR3 reads CASRPTGTSRNEQFF. The CDR3 DNA is TGTGCCAGCAGGCCGACCGGGACTAGCAGGAATGAGCAGTTCTTC.

This clonotype has at least ten counts. The chain is built from TRBV20-1 and TRBJ2-7, with a tentative D call TRBD2 (5 bases). The V and J ends lost 3 bases and 1 base respectively, with 13 bases between them. Germline loops: CDR1 DFQATT, CDR2 SNEGSKA (reference sequence). The CDR3 has 14 residues. The CDR3 DNA sequence: TGCAGTGCTAGTCCGGGGTCGAGATCCTACGAGCAGTACTTC. Translating gives CSASPGSRSYEQYF.

This clonotype was observed a few times. The chain employs TRBV7-8 and TRBJ1-1; a weak D match, TRBD1 (5 bases). CDR1 and CDR2 from the germline V gene are SGHVS and FQNEAQ. The V and J ends lost 5 bases and 3 bases respectively, with 13 bases between them. The CDR3 is made up of 14 amino acids. CDR3 in amino acids: CASSISGSDTEAFF. In nucleotides, the CDR3 is TGTGCCAGCAGCATCTCAGGGTCCGACACTGAAGCTTTCTTT.

This clonotype turned up a few times. This chain uses TRBV30 with TRBJ2-7; 7 bases fit TRBD1. The CDR3 is 14 residues long. CDR1 is GTSNPN and CDR2 is SVGIG in the germline V gene (reference sequence). J gave up 4 bases and V 4 bases, and 10 bases lay outside the gene matches. CDR3 sequence (DNA): TGTGCCTGGAACAGGGACAGACCTCAATACGAGCAGTACTTC. Amino acids: CAWNRDRPQYEQYF.

This clonotype was observed a handful of times. The rearrangement joins TRBV3-1 to TRBJ2-7; weak D call: TRBD2 (6 bases). V lost 3 bases and J 2 bases, leaving 8 bases between the germline ends. The CDR3 extends over 13 amino acids. Germline assignment: CDR1 LGHDT and CDR2 YNNKEL (reference sequence). CDR3: CASSHSGTYEQYF. CDR3 in DNA: TGTGCCAGCAGCCATAGCGGAACCTACGAGCAGTACTTC.